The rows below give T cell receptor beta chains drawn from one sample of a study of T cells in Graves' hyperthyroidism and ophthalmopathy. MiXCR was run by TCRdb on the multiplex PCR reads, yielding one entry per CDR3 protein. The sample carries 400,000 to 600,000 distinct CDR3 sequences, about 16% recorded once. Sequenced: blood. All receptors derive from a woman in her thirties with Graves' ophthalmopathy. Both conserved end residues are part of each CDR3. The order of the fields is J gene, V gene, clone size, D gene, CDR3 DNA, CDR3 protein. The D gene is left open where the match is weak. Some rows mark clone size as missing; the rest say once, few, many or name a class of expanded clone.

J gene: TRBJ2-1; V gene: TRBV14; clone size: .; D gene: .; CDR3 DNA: TGTGCCAGCAGCCGAGTCCTAGCGAATGAGCAGTTCTTC; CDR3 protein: CASSRVLANEQFF
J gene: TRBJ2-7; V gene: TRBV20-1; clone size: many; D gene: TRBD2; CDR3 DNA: TGCAGTGCTAGGGAGGCGGCTAGCGGGAACCACGAGCAGTACTTC; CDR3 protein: CSAREAASGNHEQYF
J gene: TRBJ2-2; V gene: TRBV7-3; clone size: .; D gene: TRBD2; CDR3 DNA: TGTGCCAGCAGCCCGACCCGCCTAGCGGGAGTACGCACCGGGGAGCTGTTTTTT; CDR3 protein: CASSPTRLAGVRTGELFF
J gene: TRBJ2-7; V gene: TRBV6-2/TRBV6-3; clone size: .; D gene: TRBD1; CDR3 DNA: TGTGCCAGCAGTTATGGACAGGGGGCCTACGAGCAGTACTTC; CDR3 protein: CASSYGQGAYEQYF
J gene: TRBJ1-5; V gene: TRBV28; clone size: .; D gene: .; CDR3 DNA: TGTGCCAGCAGTTTAAAGTTTCAGCCCCAGCATTTT; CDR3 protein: CASSLKFQPQHF
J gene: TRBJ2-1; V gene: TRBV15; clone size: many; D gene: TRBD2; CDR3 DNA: TGTGCCACCAGCAGAGAAAGGGGAGGGTACAATGAGCAGTTCTTC; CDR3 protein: CATSRERGGYNEQFF
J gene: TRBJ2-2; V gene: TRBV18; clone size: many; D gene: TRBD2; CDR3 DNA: TGTGCCAGCTCGGGGACTAGCGGGAGCACCGGGGAGCTGTTTTTT; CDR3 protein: CASSGTSGSTGELFF
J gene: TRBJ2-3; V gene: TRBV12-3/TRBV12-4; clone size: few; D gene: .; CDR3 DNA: TGTGCCAGCAGCCCAGGGTGGGACGTCACAGATACGCAGTATTTT; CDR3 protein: CASSPGWDVTDTQYF
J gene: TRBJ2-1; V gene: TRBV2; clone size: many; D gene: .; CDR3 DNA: TGTGCCAGCAGTGAATCAGGGATCAATGAGCAGTTCTTC; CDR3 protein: CASSESGINEQFF
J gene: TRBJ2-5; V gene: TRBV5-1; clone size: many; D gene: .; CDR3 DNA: TGCGCCAGCAGCTTCAGGGAGGAGGGCCAAGAGACCCAGTACTTC; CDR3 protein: CASSFREEGQETQYF
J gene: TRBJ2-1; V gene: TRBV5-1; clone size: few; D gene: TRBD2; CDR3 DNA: TGCGCCAGCAGCTTGGCCGGAGGACTAGCCACATCCAATGAGCAGTTCTTC; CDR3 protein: CASSLAGGLATSNEQFF
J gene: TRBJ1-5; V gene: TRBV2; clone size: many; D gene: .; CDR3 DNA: TGTGCCAGCCGACGGACAGCTCATAGCAATCAGCCCCAGCATTTT; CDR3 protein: CASRRTAHSNQPQHF
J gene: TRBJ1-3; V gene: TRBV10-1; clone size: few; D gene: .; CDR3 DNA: TGCGCCAGCAGTGAGTCTTTCTCTGAAAACACCATATATTTT; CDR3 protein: CASSESFSENTIYF
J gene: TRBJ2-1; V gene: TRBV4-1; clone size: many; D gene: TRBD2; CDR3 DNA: TGCGCCAGCAGCCAAGATCCAGCGGGAGCACTTGAGCAGTTCTTC; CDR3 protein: CASSQDPAGALEQFF
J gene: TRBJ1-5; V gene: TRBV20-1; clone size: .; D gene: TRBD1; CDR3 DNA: TGCAGTGCTAGAGGGGACAGGGAGGGCCCCTATCAGCCCCAGCATTTT; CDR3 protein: CSARGDREGPYQPQHF
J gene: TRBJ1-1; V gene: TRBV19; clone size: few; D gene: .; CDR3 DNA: TGTGCCAGTAGGGGACGGGGGATTAACACTGAAGCTTTCTTT; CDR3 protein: CASRGRGINTEAFF
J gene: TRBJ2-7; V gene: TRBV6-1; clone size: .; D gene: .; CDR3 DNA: TGTGCCAGCAGTCGAACCACTAGTTCCTACGAGCAGTACTTC; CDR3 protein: CASSRTTSSYEQYF
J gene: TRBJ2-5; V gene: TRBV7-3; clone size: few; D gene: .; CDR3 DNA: TGTGCCAGCAGCCCAGCGGGCCGGGTTGGCGAGACCCAGTACTTC; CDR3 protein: CASSPAGRVGETQYF
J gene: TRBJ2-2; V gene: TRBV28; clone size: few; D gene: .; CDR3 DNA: TGTGCCAGCAGTTCGGCCGGCGGGGAGCTGTCTTTT; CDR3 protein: CASSSAGGELSF
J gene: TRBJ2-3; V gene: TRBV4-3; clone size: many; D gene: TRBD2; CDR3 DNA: TGCGCCAGCAGCCAAGATGGCATTACTAGCGGTAGCACAGATACGCAGTATTTT; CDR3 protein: CASSQDGITSGSTDTQYF
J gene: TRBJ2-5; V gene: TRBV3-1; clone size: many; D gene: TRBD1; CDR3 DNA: TGTGCCAGCAGCCAAGAGACAGGGTGGGAAGAGACCCAGTACTTC; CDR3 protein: CASSQETGWEETQYF
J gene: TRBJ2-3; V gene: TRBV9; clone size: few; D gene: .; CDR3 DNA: TGTGCCAGCAGCGTGGCCCCGGTCCGGCTGCTCTCTAGCACAGATACGCAGTATTTT; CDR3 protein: CASSVAPVRLLSSTDTQYF
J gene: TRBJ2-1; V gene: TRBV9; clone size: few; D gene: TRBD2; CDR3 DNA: TGTGCCAGCAGCGTGAGCGGGAGCACGGTCAATGAGCAGTTCTTC; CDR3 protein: CASSVSGSTVNEQFF
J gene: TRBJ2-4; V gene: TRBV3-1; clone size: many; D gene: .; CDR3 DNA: TGTGCCAGCAGCCAAGGCATTAAAAACATTCAGTACTTC; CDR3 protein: CASSQGIKNIQYF
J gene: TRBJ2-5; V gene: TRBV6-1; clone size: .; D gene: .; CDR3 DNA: TGTGCCAGCAGTCCGAATAAAGAGACCCAGTACTTC; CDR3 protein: CASSPNKETQYF
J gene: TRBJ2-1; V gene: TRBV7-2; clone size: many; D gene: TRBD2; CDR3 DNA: TGTGCCAGCAGCTCCCCACTCACTCTAGCGGCCTCCTACAATGAGCAGTTCTTC; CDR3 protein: CASSSPLTLAASYNEQFF
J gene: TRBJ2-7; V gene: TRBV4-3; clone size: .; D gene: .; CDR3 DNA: TGCGCCAGCAGCCAAGATCTGGGCGGCACCTACGAGCAGTACTTC; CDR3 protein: CASSQDLGGTYEQYF
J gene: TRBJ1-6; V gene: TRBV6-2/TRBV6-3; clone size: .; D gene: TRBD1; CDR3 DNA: TGTGCCAGCAGTGCAACCGACAGGGGCAATTATTCACCCCTCCACTTT; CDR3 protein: CASSATDRGNYSPLHF
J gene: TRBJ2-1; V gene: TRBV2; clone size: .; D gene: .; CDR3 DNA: TGTGCCAGGAACCCCGCCGGCGGCGGGTACAATGAGCAGTTCTTC; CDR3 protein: CARNPAGGGYNEQFF
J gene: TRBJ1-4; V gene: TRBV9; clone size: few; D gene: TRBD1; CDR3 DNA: TGTGCCAGCGGATTAGGACAGGCTGCAACTAATGAAAAACTGTTTTTT; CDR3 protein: CASGLGQAATNEKLFF
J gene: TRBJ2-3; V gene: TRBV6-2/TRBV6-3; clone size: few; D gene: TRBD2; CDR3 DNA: TGTGCCAGCAGTCGCGCGCTTACTAGCGGGCTCACAGATACGCAGTATTTT; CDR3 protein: CASSRALTSGLTDTQYF
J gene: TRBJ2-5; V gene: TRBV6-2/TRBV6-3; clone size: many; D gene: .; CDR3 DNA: TGTGCCGTCAACTCGGGAGTGGTTCAAGAGACCCAGTACTTC; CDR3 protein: CAVNSGVVQETQYF
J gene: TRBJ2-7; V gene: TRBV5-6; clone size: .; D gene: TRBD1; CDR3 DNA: TGTGCCAGCAGCTTAAAAGGGACAGGGTATGGGGGTGAGCAGTACTTC; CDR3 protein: CASSLKGTGYGGEQYF
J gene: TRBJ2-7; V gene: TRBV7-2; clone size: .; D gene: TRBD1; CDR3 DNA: TGTGCCAGCAGCCAGCAGACAGGGGCTCGCGAGCAGTACTTC; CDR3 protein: CASSQQTGAREQYF
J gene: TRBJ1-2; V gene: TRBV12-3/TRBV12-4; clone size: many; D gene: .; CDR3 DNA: TGTGCCAGCAGTTTGACAGCCTATGGCTACACCTTC; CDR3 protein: CASSLTAYGYTF
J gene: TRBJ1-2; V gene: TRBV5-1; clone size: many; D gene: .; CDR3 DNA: TGCGCCAGCGGGATGGTTAGCGGGGCCTATGGCTACACCTTC; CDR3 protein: CASGMVSGAYGYTF
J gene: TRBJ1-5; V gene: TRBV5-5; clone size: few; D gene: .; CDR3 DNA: TGTGCCAGCAGCTCGTTTCTACTCAGGGGTCCCATTAGCAATCAGCCCCAGCATTTT; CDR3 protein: CASSSFLLRGPISNQPQHF
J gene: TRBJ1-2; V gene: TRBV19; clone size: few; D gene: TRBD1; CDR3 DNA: TGTGCCAGTACCCTCGGGGACAGGGGTGTCTACACCTTC; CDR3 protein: CASTLGDRGVYTF
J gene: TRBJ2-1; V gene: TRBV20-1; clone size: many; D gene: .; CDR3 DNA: TGCAGTGCTAAAGGTCAGCGCGAGTACAATGAGCAGTTCTTC; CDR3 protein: CSAKGQREYNEQFF
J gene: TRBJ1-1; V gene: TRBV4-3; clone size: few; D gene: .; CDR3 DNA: TGCGCCAGCAGCCAAGATTTGGGGGCCCCGAACACTGAAGCTTTCTTT; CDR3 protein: CASSQDLGAPNTEAFF
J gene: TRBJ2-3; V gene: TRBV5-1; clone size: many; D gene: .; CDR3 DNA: TGCGCCAGCACAAGGCAGGCGAGCACAGATACGCAGTATTTT; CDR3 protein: CASTRQASTDTQYF
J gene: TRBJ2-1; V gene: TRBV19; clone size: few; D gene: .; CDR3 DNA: TGTGCCAGTAGTATTCTTGGCAATGAGCAGTTCTTC; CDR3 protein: CASSILGNEQFF
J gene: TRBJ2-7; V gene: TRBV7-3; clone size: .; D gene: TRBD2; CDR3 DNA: TGTGCCAGCAGCCCCGGGACTAGCGGAAACGAGCAGTACTTC; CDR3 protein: CASSPGTSGNEQYF
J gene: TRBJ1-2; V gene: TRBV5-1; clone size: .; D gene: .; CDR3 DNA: TGCGCCAGCAGCTTGCCCCAGGGTGGAGGCTATGGCTACACCTTC; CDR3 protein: CASSLPQGGGYGYTF